A selection of T cell receptor beta chains follows, all from one sample in a study of blood T cells in healthy people across ages. MiXCR, applied by TCRdb to the 5' RACE reads, yields one record per CDR3 protein. The data hold 1.5 million to 2 million distinct CDR3 sequences, with around 48% observed a single time. The sequencing sample was made of blood. These receptors originate from a woman aged 40 to 49 in good health. The CDR3 runs from the conserved cysteine through the conserved F or W. The D gene is left open where the match is weak. Only some rows state a clone size, as once, few, many or a class for expanded clones.

d_gene,v_gene,j_gene,abundance,CDR3aa,CDR3nt
TRBD2,TRBV7-2,TRBJ2-3,NA,CASSLPFPSGGQGDTQYF,TGTGCCAGCAGCTTGCCCTTCCCTAGCGGGGGGCAGGGAGATACGCAGTATTTT
NA,TRBV10-3,TRBJ2-3,NA,CAIRQGTSTDTQYF,TGTGCCATCAGACAGGGTACTAGCACAGATACGCAGTATTTT
NA,TRBV28,TRBJ1-5,NA,CASSLADPGGKPQHF,TGTGCCAGCAGTTTAGCCGACCCCGGGGGAAAGCCCCAGCATTTT
TRBD1,TRBV6-6,TRBJ1-2,NA,CASSPVGQGGYGYTF,TGTGCCAGCAGTCCCGTCGGACAGGGAGGCTATGGCTACACCTTC
NA,TRBV12-3/TRBV12-4,TRBJ2-7,many,CASSFGGASYEQYF,TGTGCCAGCAGTTTTGGGGGGGCCTCCTACGAGCAGTACTTC
NA,TRBV7-9,TRBJ2-7,NA,CASSVPRDPYEQYF,TGTGCCAGCAGCGTACCCAGGGATCCCTACGAGCAGTACTTC
TRBD2,TRBV4-3,TRBJ2-1,NA,CASSQYWQRGQEEQFF,TGCGCCAGCAGCCAATACTGGCAGCGGGGGCAGGAGGAGCAGTTCTTC
TRBD2,TRBV5-6,TRBJ2-7,NA,CASSLERGRLFNEQYF,TGTGCCAGCAGCTTGGAGCGGGGGCGACTCTTCAATGAGCAGTACTTC
NA,TRBV10-3,TRBJ1-5,NA,CAISESPSFGNQHF,TGTGCCATCAGTGAGTCCCCCTCGTTTGGGAACCAGCATTTT
NA,TRBV10-3,TRBJ2-5,few,CAISEQGSQETQYF,TGTGCCATCAGTGAGCAGGGGTCCCAAGAGACCCAGTACTTC
TRBD1,TRBV5-1,TRBJ1-4,few,CASSLRQGDEKLFF,TGCGCCAGCAGCCTAAGACAGGGTGATGAAAAACTGTTTTTT
TRBD2,TRBV7-2,TRBJ2-3,many,CASSLGLAGGTDTQYF,TGTGCCAGCAGCTTGGGACTAGCGGGGGGCACAGATACGCAGTATTTT
TRBD2,TRBV27,TRBJ2-5,NA,CASSLLGGKQETQYF,TGTGCCAGCAGTCTCCTCGGGGGGAAACAAGAGACCCAGTACTTC
NA,TRBV20-1,TRBJ1-6,NA,CSARVGARALEGLHF,TGCAGTGCTAGAGTTGGGGCCAGGGCACTGGAGGGGCTCCACTTT
NA,TRBV6-6,TRBJ1-2,NA,CASRGTGTDNYGYTF,TGTGCCAGCAGGGGAACAGGGACTGATAACTATGGCTACACCTTC
NA,TRBV24-1,TRBJ1-2,NA,CATSDFVGEGYTF,TGTGCCACCAGTGATTTCGTCGGCGAAGGCTACACCTTC
NA,TRBV9,TRBJ2-7,NA,CASSVGSTGEQYF,TGTGCCAGCAGCGTAGGGTCAACGGGCGAGCAGTACTTC
NA,TRBV20-1,TRBJ2-7,few,CGPVNTNSYEQYF,TGCGGCCCCGTTAACACAAACTCCTACGAGCAGTACTTC
NA,TRBV5-1,TRBJ2-2,once,CASSLVVGQRAGELFF,TGCGCCAGCAGCTTGGTAGTGGGCCAGCGAGCCGGGGAGCTGTTTTTT
NA,TRBV6-1,TRBJ1-1,NA,CASRLLLGGPNTEAFF,TGTGCCAGCAGACTACTATTGGGGGGCCCAAACACTGAAGCTTTCTTT
NA,TRBV7-2,TRBJ2-5,few,CASSWDTTAGKTQYF,TGTGCCAGCAGCTGGGACACCACAGCCGGGAAGACCCAGTACTTC
NA,TRBV19,TRBJ1-5,NA,CASSVGTGSNQPQHF,TGTGCCAGTAGTGTCGGGACGGGAAGCAATCAGCCCCAGCATTTT
NA,TRBV27,TRBJ1-5,NA,CASSPSRGVSNQPQHF,TGTGCCAGCAGTCCCAGCCGGGGGGTTAGCAATCAGCCCCAGCATTTT
NA,TRBV6-2/TRBV6-3,TRBJ2-7,few,CASSLQKTYEQYF,TGTGCCAGCAGCCTACAGAAGACCTACGAGCAGTACTTC